These T cell receptor beta chains were read from a single sample in a study of blood T cells in healthy people across ages. From the 5' RACE reads, TCRdb called clonotypes with MiXCR, one entry per CDR3 protein. The profile shows about 670,000 distinct CDR3 sequences, about 43% of them singletons. The sequenced material came from blood. The receptors shown here come from a man older than 75 in good health. CDR3s include the opening cysteine and the closing phenylalanine or tryptophan. Fields, in order: V gene, J gene, D gene, clone size, CDR3 protein, CDR3 DNA. D genes are given only for firm matches. Size is stated for part of the rows, as once, few or many counts, or as a class when the clone is expanded.

>TRBV4-3|TRBJ2-7|TRBD2|few
CASSQDGASGGLEQYF
TGCGCCAGCAGCCAAGATGGGGCTAGCGGGGGGCTTGAGCAGTACTTC
>TRBV12-3/TRBV12-4|TRBJ2-1|TRBD2|once
CASSISSGRANEQFF
TGTGCCAGCAGTATATCTAGCGGGAGGGCCAATGAGCAGTTCTTC
>TRBV4-3|TRBJ2-6|TRBD1|.
CASSQALGGLSGANVLTF
TGCGCCAGCAGCCAAGCCTTAGGGGGCCTTTCTGGGGCCAACGTCCTGACTTTC
>TRBV12-3/TRBV12-4|TRBJ1-5|.|.
CASSTQGRGDQPQHF
TGTGCCAGCAGCACACAGGGACGGGGCGATCAGCCCCAGCATTTT
>TRBV9|TRBJ2-3|.|many
CASSVGVSEDTQYF
TGTGCCAGCAGCGTAGGGGTTAGCGAAGATACGCAGTATTTT
>TRBV20-1|TRBJ2-7|TRBD2|many
CSASNLGGRADYEQYF
TGCAGTGCTAGTAATCTTGGGGGGAGGGCGGACTACGAGCAGTACTTC
>TRBV10-2|TRBJ2-2|.|few
CASRSGWGQSTGELFF
TGCGCCAGCAGATCAGGTTGGGGTCAAAGCACCGGGGAGCTGTTTTTT
>TRBV7-2|TRBJ2-3|.|many
CASSIGQPDTQYF
TGTGCCAGCAGCATAGGACAGCCAGATACGCAGTATTTT
>TRBV15|TRBJ2-7|TRBD2|.
CATSRDLAGWTSGSYEQYF
TGTGCCACCAGCAGAGATCTGGCAGGGTGGACTAGCGGGAGTTACGAGCAGTACTTC
>TRBV11-2|TRBJ2-5|TRBD2|.
CASSSTLSGRGGNERYF
TGTGCCAGCAGCTCAACCCTTAGCGGGAGAGGGGGAAATGAGCGGTACTTC
>TRBV7-9|TRBJ2-3|.|.
CASSWEGGNTDTQYF
TGTGCCAGCAGCTGGGAGGGGGGAAACACAGATACGCAGTATTTT
>TRBV20-1|TRBJ2-7|TRBD2|few
CSAQRGASYEQYF
TGCAGTGCTCAGCGGGGGGCTTCCTACGAGCAGTACTTC
>TRBV20-1|TRBJ2-5|.|few
CSATRQAWDQETQYF
TGCAGCGCGACCCGACAGGCATGGGACCAAGAGACCCAGTACTTC
>TRBV7-2|TRBJ2-7|.|.
CASSLGRGAGGSEQYF
TGTGCCAGCAGCTTAGGGCGGGGGGCAGGGGGAAGCGAGCAGTACTTC
>TRBV15|TRBJ2-1|TRBD1|.
CATSTGQGAPSYEQFF
TGTGCCACCAGCACCGGTCAGGGGGCGCCTAGTTATGAGCAGTTCTTC
>TRBV12-3/TRBV12-4|TRBJ2-3|.|.
CASRGTGSDGGDTQYF
TGTGCCAGCAGGGGCACAGGGAGTGATGGAGGAGATACGCAGTATTTT
>TRBV20-1|TRBJ1-2|TRBD1|few
CSARDLGQTDGYTF
TGCAGTGCTAGAGATTTGGGACAGACGGATGGCTACACCTTC
>TRBV20-1|TRBJ1-5|.|once
CSASRKGQPQHF
TGCAGTGCTAGCCGCAAGGGTCAGCCCCAGCATTTT
>TRBV7-3|TRBJ2-5|.|.
CASSLTGSQIYNEQYF
TGTGCCAGCAGCTTGACAGGCTCGCAGATCTACAATGAGCAGTACTTC
>TRBV21-1|TRBJ1-6|.|few
CASSKVLSREGQGDSPLHF
TGTGCCAGCAGCAAAGTTTTAAGTCGGGAAGGACAGGGAGATTCACCCCTCCACTTT
>TRBV7-9|TRBJ2-4|TRBD2|.
CASSRRASGSVYNEQYF
TGTGCCAGCAGCCGCCGAGCTAGCGGGAGTGTATACAATGAGCAGTACTTC
>TRBV5-6|TRBJ2-5|TRBD1|.
CASSFTTRDREETQYF
TGTGCCAGCAGCTTTACAACCCGGGACAGGGAAGAGACCCAGTACTTC
>TRBV20-1|TRBJ1-4|TRBD1|.
CSARTGGGEKLFF
TGCAGTGCTAGAACAGGGGGCGGAGAAAAACTGTTTTTT
>TRBV3-1|TRBJ2-7|TRBD2|.
CASSQDPGLAGGPINEQYF
TGTGCCAGCAGCCAAGATCCCGGACTAGCGGGAGGCCCTATTAACGAGCAGTACTTC
>TRBV11-2|TRBJ2-6|.|many
CASSPSGANVLTF
TGTGCCAGCAGCCCCTCTGGGGCCAACGTCCTGACTTTC
>TRBV7-2|TRBJ2-5|.|many
CASSLTLLQETQYF
TGTGCCAGCAGCTTAACCTTACTCCAAGAGACCCAGTACTTC
>TRBV6-2/TRBV6-3|TRBJ1-5|.|few
CASSYSNLGQPQHF
TGTGCCAGCAGTTACTCGAATTTAGGCCAGCCCCAGCATTTT
>TRBV29-1|TRBJ2-1|TRBD1|many
CSVETQGAGEQFF
TGCAGCGTTGAGACCCAGGGGGCCGGTGAGCAGTTCTTC
>TRBV7-2|TRBJ1-2|TRBD1|few
CASSLRTGGDGGYTF
TGTGCCAGCAGCTTACGGACAGGGGGCGATGGTGGCTACACCTTC
>TRBV7-9|TRBJ2-7|TRBD1|few
CASSPRIAGQETYEQYF
TGTGCCAGCAGCCCACGAATTGCGGGACAGGAGACCTACGAGCAGTACTTC
>TRBV10-3|TRBJ2-7|TRBD1|.
CAITSGTGSWEQYF
TGTGCCATTACCTCCGGGACAGGGTCTTGGGAGCAGTACTTC
>TRBV5-1|TRBJ2-2|TRBD2|few
CASSLKTSGRAFGELFF
TGCGCCAGCAGCCTGAAAACTAGCGGGAGGGCCTTCGGGGAGCTGTTTTTT
>TRBV5-1|TRBJ1-2|.|.
CASSLDWQGSQRTGYTF
TGCGCCAGCAGCTTGGATTGGCAGGGGAGCCAAAGGACTGGCTACACCTTC
>TRBV10-3|TRBJ1-1|.|few
CAISGGRAEAFF
TGTGCCATCAGTGGGGGACGTGCTGAAGCTTTCTTT
>TRBV25-1|TRBJ2-3|.|few
CASSDEQFTDTQYF
TGTGCCAGCAGTGACGAGCAGTTCACAGATACGCAGTATTTT
>TRBV11-2|TRBJ2-5|.|many
CASSLDRLKETQYF
TGTGCCAGCAGCCTAGACAGACTAAAAGAGACCCAGTACTTC
>TRBV12-3/TRBV12-4|TRBJ1-1|.|.
CASRLDLGGAFF
TGTGCCAGCAGGTTGGACCTCGGAGGGGCTTTCTTT
>TRBV6-1|TRBJ2-1|.|few
CASSEPASKLNEQFF
TGTGCCAGCAGTGAGCCGGCTTCGAAACTTAATGAGCAGTTCTTC
>TRBV7-2|TRBJ2-7|TRBD2|few
CASSLRTSGNYEQYF
TGTGCCAGCAGCCTTCGGACTAGCGGAAACTACGAGCAGTACTTC
>TRBV11-2|TRBJ2-2|.|.
CASSIGYTGELFF
TGTGCCAGCAGCATAGGATACACCGGGGAGCTGTTTTTT
>TRBV27|TRBJ2-3|TRBD2|few
CASSSPRLAGGPDTQYF
TGTGCCAGCAGTTCCCCAAGACTAGCGGGAGGGCCAGATACGCAGTATTTT
>TRBV6-2/TRBV6-3|TRBJ2-3|.|few
CASSYLSDTQYF
TGTGCCAGCAGTTACCTCTCAGATACGCAGTATTTT
>TRBV29-1|TRBJ1-1|TRBD1|few
CSVRGTGDTNTEAFF
TGCAGCGTTCGCGGGACAGGGGACACGAACACTGAAGCTTTCTTT
>TRBV20-1|TRBJ2-4|TRBD2|.
CSARGRFGLAGAKNIQYF
TGCAGTGCTAGAGGGCGCTTTGGACTAGCGGGAGCCAAAAACATTCAGTACTTC
>TRBV2|TRBJ1-2|.|.
CASSPPEFPQNYGYTF
TGTGCCAGCAGTCCACCAGAGTTCCCCCAAAACTATGGCTACACCTTC
>TRBV7-3|TRBJ2-1|TRBD2|.
CASSLSAGGTSEYSEQFF
TGTGCCAGCAGCTTAAGCGCGGGAGGGACTAGCGAATACAGTGAGCAGTTCTTC
>TRBV20-1|TRBJ2-7|TRBD1|.
CSARDVKAGGYEQYF
TGCAGTGCTAGAGATGTTAAGGCAGGGGGCTACGAGCAGTACTTC
>TRBV7-9|TRBJ2-7|.|.
CASSLEQAVYEQYF
TGTGCCAGCAGCTTAGAACAGGCGGTCTACGAGCAGTACTTC
>TRBV24-1|TRBJ2-5|.|.
CATSDSNRRQYF
TGTGCCACCAGTGATTCCAACCGGCGGCAGTACTTC
>TRBV9|TRBJ2-1|TRBD2|many
CASSVAGGPEQFF
TGTGCCAGCAGCGTGGCGGGAGGGCCTGAGCAGTTCTTC
>TRBV30|TRBJ2-5|TRBD2|.
CAWSVPSGVQETQYF
TGTGCCTGGAGTGTACCTAGCGGGGTTCAAGAGACCCAGTACTTC
>TRBV5-1|TRBJ2-7|.|few
CASSLDSVSSYEQYF
TGCGCCAGCAGCTTGGACAGTGTGAGCTCCTACGAGCAGTACTTC
>TRBV6-2/TRBV6-3|TRBJ2-3|TRBD1|few
CASDRGSTDTQYF
TGTGCCTCAGACAGGGGGAGCACAGATACGCAGTATTTT
>TRBV5-1|TRBJ2-4|TRBD1|few
CASSLGGIAKNIQYF
TGTGCCAGCAGTTTAGGGGGCATAGCCAAAAACATTCAGTACTTC
>TRBV11-2|TRBJ2-3|TRBD1|once
CASSSRSDTGGKRDTQYF
TGTGCCAGCAGCTCTAGATCGGATACAGGGGGTAAGAGGGATACGCAGTATTTT
>TRBV11-3|TRBJ2-1|.|.
CATPAEEGRSNEQFF
TGTGCCACCCCCGCTGAGGAGGGCCGGAGCAATGAGCAGTTCTTC
>TRBV7-2|TRBJ2-7|TRBD1|.
CASSLGTGDHEQYF
TGTGCCAGCAGCTTAGGGACAGGGGACCACGAGCAGTACTTC
>TRBV4-1|TRBJ2-4|.|.
CASSQELGQVNLAKNIQYF
TGCGCCAGCAGCCAAGAATTGGGCCAGGTAAATCTAGCCAAAAACATTCAGTACTTC
>TRBV4-3|TRBJ2-5|TRBD2|few
CASSQEEREGQETQYF
TGCGCCAGCAGCCAGGAAGAGCGGGAGGGCCAAGAGACCCAGTACTTC
>TRBV3-1|TRBJ2-1|.|few
CASSSTTGTNEQFF
TGTGCCAGCAGCTCCACCACAGGTACCAATGAGCAGTTCTTC